Shown below are 28 T cell receptor beta chains from a single sample sequenced in a study of beta chain features in type 1 diabetes. Study-wide results and limits: Type 1 diabetes patients had moderately but significantly shorter TCRB CDR3s in all four CD4+ subsets.

The investigators reverse transcribed all of the isolated RNA, so they sequenced expressed TCRB transcripts. Produced via immunoSEQ multiplex PCR; TCRdb's table is partial and in-frame only. The table shows around 250,000 clones, with about 15% occurring only once. What these receptors recognize is not known. Sequenced material: naive CD4+ T cells from blood. The receptors shown here come from a man under 40 with type 1 diabetes.

This clone occurred a few times. V gene TRBV29-1 combines with J gene TRBJ1-5; a weak D match, TRBD1 (6 bases). Deletions cut 6 bases from V and 2 bases from J, with 11 bases between. The CDR3 extends over 13 amino acids. Germline loops: CDR1 SQVTM, CDR2 ANQGSEA. This CDR3 is CSVLQGGNQPQHF. In nucleotides, the CDR3 is TGCAGCGTATTACAGGGTGGCAATCAGCCCCAGCATTTT.

This clone was detected only a few times. The chain joins TRBV6-5 to TRBJ2-5; 9 bases agree with TRBD2. V shed 4 bases and J 8 bases; nucleotides not matched to a gene: 5. Germline values: CDR1 MNHEY, CDR2 SVGAGI. This CDR3 is 13 amino acids long. The CDR3: CASSWTSVGTQYF. The DNA for the CDR3 is TGTGCCAGCAGTTGGACTAGCGTCGGAACCCAGTACTTC.

The chain carries TRBV10-3 and TRBJ2-7, with 8 bases that match TRBD1. With V trimmed by 11 bases and J by 3 bases, 9 bases remained unmatched. The CDR3 contains 13 residues. Germline V gives CDR1 ENHRY, CDR2 SYGVKD. CDR3 in DNA: TGTGCCGTACAACAGACAGGGGTCTACGAGCAGTACTTC. Translated: CAVQQTGVYEQYF.

This clone was counted a few times. This chain links TRBV1 with TRBJ1-1. TRBV1 is described as a pseudogene. The CDR3 covers 14 residues. The CDR3 loop reads CTSSQDSGCTEAFF. The CDR3 region has the DNA TGCACCAGCAGCCAAGACTCGGGGTGCACTGAAGCTTTCTTT.

On this clone: This specimen includes other DNA sequences encoding the same CDR3. The V call is TRBV5-1, the J call TRBJ2-5, with TRBD2 matching over 10 bases. Germline trimming cut 0 bases from V and 2 bases from J; bases unmatched to any gene: 4. Germline V gene sequence: CDR1 SGHRS, CDR2 YFSETQ. This CDR3 is 16 amino acids long. Here the CDR3 reads CASSLGPAGGQETQYF. In DNA form, the CDR3 reads TGCGCCAGCAGCTTGGGGCCAGCGGGGGGGCAAGAGACCCAGTACTTC.

The sample holds a few counts of this clone. The chain combines TRBV2 with TRBJ2-7; D is possibly TRBD1 (6 bases). The germline CDR1 and CDR2 sequences are SNHLY and FYNNEI. V lost 3 bases to trimming and J lost 0 bases, with 18 bases between them. This CDR3 region has 17 residues. CDR3 coding DNA: TGTGCCAGCAGTGAGCCCCCTTGGACAGAATCCTCCTACGAGCAGTACTTC. As protein: CASSEPPWTESSYEQYF.

Only a few counts were recorded for this clone. The chain has TRBV9 and TRBJ2-2; a possible D gene is TRBD2 (5 bases). V gave up 0 bases and J gave up 4 bases, with 13 bases separating them. The length of the CDR3 is 16 residues. CDR1 is SGDLS and CDR2 is YYNGEE in the germline V gene. CDR3 nucleotides: TGTGCCAGCAGCGTAGGTGGGCTAGCTACCACCGGGGAGCTGTTTTTT. Translation gives CASSVGGLATTGELFF.

This clone appeared a few times. The same CDR3 can be traced to other DNA sequences in this sample. The gene calls are TRBV18 and TRBJ2-3, with D maybe TRBD2 (6 bases). V was shortened by 3 bases and J by 1 base, with 8 bases between the two germline ends. The CDR3 contains 14 residues. Germline CDR1 and CDR2: KGHSH and LQKENI. The CDR3 reads CASSPGGGTDTQYF. DNA of the CDR3: TGTGCCAGCTCACCGGGAGGTGGCACAGATACGCAGTATTTT.

Details on this clone: The identical CDR3 is also encoded by other nucleotide sequences in the sample. CDR3 sequence reads: CASSLGQGGTEAFF. The CDR3 DNA reads as TGCGCCAGCAGCTTGGGGCAGGGAGGGACTGAAGCTTTCTTT. The V and J genes are TRBV5-1 and TRBJ1-1, with a tentative D call TRBD1 (5 bases). CDR3 size: 14 residues. Germline CDR1 is SGHRS and CDR2 is YFSETQ. V lost 0 bases and J lost 5, with 11 bases in between.

In its sample, this clone was seen a few times. This chain uses TRBV19 with TRBJ2-5, with 8 bases matching TRBD1. Trimming removed 1 base from V and 5 bases from J; junction bases left unmatched: 9. The CDR3 is made up of 16 amino acids. Germline-derived CDR1 and CDR2 are LNHDA and SQIVND (reference sequence). DNA of the CDR3: TGTGCCAGTAGTATAGGGCAGGGGGCGAGTTTGGAGACCCAGTACTTC. This translates into CASSIGQGASLETQYF.

This chain joins TRBV27 and TRBJ2-1, with unresolved D. The V end lost 1 base, the J end lost 0 bases, and 16 bases lay between the germline ends. CDR3 size: 18 residues. Germline CDR1 and CDR2: MNHEY and SMNVEV (reference sequence). The CDR3 sequence: CASSLFTGSESSYNEQFF. CDR3 nucleotides: TGTGCCAGCAGTTTATTTACTGGGTCGGAGAGCTCCTACAATGAGCAGTTCTTC.

This clone was observed a few times. The gene calls are TRBV9 and TRBJ2-1, with 9 bases identical to TRBD2. This CDR3 has 15 residues. After removal of 2 bases from V and 6 bases from J, the junction contained 6 bases not matched to a gene. Looked up from germline, CDR1 is SGDLS and CDR2 is YYNGEE. This CDR3 reads CASSVSSGSPNEQFF. CDR3 nucleotides: TGTGCCAGCAGCGTTAGTAGCGGGAGCCCCAATGAGCAGTTCTTC.

The chain employs TRBV5-6 and TRBJ2-7, with D tentatively TRBD2 (5 bases). Trimming removed 7 bases at V and 5 bases at J, with 13 bases between. Germline CDR1 SGHDT, CDR2 YYEEEE. This CDR3 contains 12 residues. The CDR3 nucleotides are TGTGCCAGCCATGGGCGGGTCCACGAGCAGTACTTC. Its protein product is CASHGRVHEQYF.

In this sample, this clone turned up a few times. V is TRBV11-2 and J is TRBJ2-3, with 8 bases identical to TRBD2. CDR1 and CDR2 from the germline V gene are SGHAT and FQNNGV. V dropped 5 bases and J dropped 1; count of bases not matched to a gene: 8. This CDR3 has 16 amino acids. The CDR3 DNA is TGTGCCAGCAGCCCCCAGCGGGAGCCTCGCACAGATACGCAGTATTTT. It specifies CASSPQREPRTDTQYF. Full variable domain (missing parts from reference TRBV11-2 and TRBJ2-3): EAGVAQSPRYKIIEKRQSVAFWCNPISGHATLYWYQQILGQGPKLLIQFQNNGVVDDSQLPKDRFSAERLKGVDSTLKIQPAKLEDSAVYLCASSPQREPRTDTQYFGPGTRLTVL.

The chain combines TRBV10-3 with TRBJ1-1; no clear D gene. The CDR3 extends over 14 amino acids. Looked up from germline, CDR1 is ENHRY and CDR2 is SYGVKD. V lost 6 bases, J lost 2 bases, and 13 bases lay in between. CDR3 DNA sequence: TGTGCCATCAGCGGGAAGGGTTTAAACACTGAAGCTTTCTTT. It is translated as CAISGKGLNTEAFF.

This clone was seen a few times. The J gene is TRBJ2-3, the V gene TRBV29-1; D gene uncertain. V lost 3 bases and J 7 bases, leaving 5 bases between the germline ends. This CDR3 has 10 residues. Germline V lookup: CDR1 SQVTM, CDR2 ANQGSEA. The CDR3 region has the DNA TGCAGCGTTGACGCGAATACGCAGTATTTT. It codes for CSVDANTQYF.

This rearrangement joins TRBV30 to TRBJ2-5; no definite D call. The CDR3 contains 13 residues. With 5 bases removed from V and 0 bases from J, the gap between germline ends came to 10 bases. CDR1 is GTSNPN and CDR2 is SVGIG in the germline V gene (reference sequence). CDR3 coding DNA: TGTGCCTGGGATCGACTGTACCAAGAGACCCAGTACTTC. Residues: CAWDRLYQETQYF.

DNA for the CDR3: TGCGCCAGCAGCTCTGGGACAGCCTACTATGGCTACACCTTC. This sequence encodes CASSSGTAYYGYTF. The V gene is TRBV5-1, the J gene TRBJ1-2, with 7 bases fitting TRBD1. Germline values: CDR1 SGHRS, CDR2 YFSETQ. The V segment lost 3 bases and the J segment 3 bases; nucleotides outside the gene matches: 5. This CDR3 is built from 14 residues. The entire variable domain, with the rest obtained from reference TRBV5-1 and TRBJ1-2, is as follows: KAGVTQTPRYLIKTRGQQVTLSCSPISGHRSVSWYQQTPGQGLQFLFEYFSETQRNKGNFPGRFSGRQFSNSRSEMNVSTLELGDSALYLCASSSGTAYYGYTFGSGTRLTVV.

This clone was recorded a few times. The genes are TRBV2 and TRBJ1-2; 10 bases map to TRBD1. CDR3 length: 14 residues. CDR1 is SNHLY, CDR2 FYNNEI, per germline. The V gene end was trimmed by 6 bases and the J gene end by 4 bases; junction bases not matched to a gene: 5. CDR3 nucleotides: TGTGCCAGCAGGGGGACAGGGGCGGTCTATGGCTACACCTTC. Its protein product is CASRGTGAVYGYTF.

This chain joins TRBV19 and TRBJ2-5, with TRBD1 identical over 7 bases. V lost 6 bases to trimming and J lost 1 base; unmatched junction nucleotides: 5. Germline lookup yields CDR1 LNHDA and CDR2 SQIVND (reference sequence). The CDR3 covers 14 residues. The CDR3 DNA sequence: TGTGCCAGTAGGACTCGGACAGGCCAAGAGACCCAGTACTTC. It encodes CASRTRTGQETQYF.

This clone has only a few counts. The chain recombines TRBV29-1 with TRBJ1-1; D is unclear. The CDR3 is 11 amino acids. V was pared by 8 bases and J by 2 bases, with 9 bases between. Germline-derived CDR1 and CDR2 are SQVTM and ANQGSEA. CDR3 coding DNA: TGCAGCCTACGAAGAAACACTGAAGCTTTCTTT. It is translated as CSLRRNTEAFF.

V and J are TRBV30 and TRBJ2-5; tentative D call: TRBD2 (6 bases). The CDR3 runs 13 residues. V was clipped by 4 bases and J by 1 base, with 10 bases between them. The V gene's germline CDR1 is GTSNPN and CDR2 SVGIG (reference sequence). The CDR3 loop reads CAWTRTTQETQYF. CDR3 bases: TGTGCCTGGACTAGGACTACCCAAGAGACCCAGTACTTC.

This clone has just a few counts. The rearrangement links TRBV18 to TRBJ2-7; a possible D gene is TRBD2 (7 bases). There are 14 residues in the CDR3. The germline gives CDR1 KGHSH, CDR2 LQKENI. V was cut by 0 bases and J by 5 bases, with 11 bases left in between. The CDR3 is CASSPPWGGDEQYF. The CDR3 DNA is TGTGCCAGCTCACCACCTTGGGGGGGCGACGAGCAGTACTTC.

This clone was counted a few times. The rearrangement joins TRBV6-5 to TRBJ1-1; a possible D gene is TRBD1 (6 bases). The CDR3 is 15 amino acids. V lost 2 bases to trimming and J lost 1 base, with 11 bases between them. Per germline, CDR1 MNHEY and CDR2 SVGAGI. The CDR3 region is CASSYGGPGNTEAFF. The CDR3 DNA is TGTGCCAGCAGTTACGGGGGCCCTGGGAACACTGAAGCTTTCTTT.

V gene TRBV7-9 combines with J gene TRBJ2-3; D gene unclear. The CDR3 totals 14 residues. Deletions cut 7 bases from V and 2 bases from J, with 13 bases between. CDR1 SEHNR and CDR2 FQNEAQ come from the germline V gene (reference sequence). Here the CDR3 reads CASKIEPNTDTQYF. CDR3 bases: TGTGCCAGCAAAATCGAACCTAACACAGATACGCAGTATTTT.

This clone was picked up a small number of times. The chain uses TRBV18 and TRBJ1-1; D gene unclear. Germline CDR1 is KGHSH and CDR2 is LQKENI. This CDR3 has 15 amino acids. V was shortened by 3 bases and J by 2 bases, with 13 bases between the two germline ends. The CDR3 DNA reads as TGTGCCAGCTCACCGCCGGCAGGTCAAAACACTGAAGCTTTCTTT. This gives the protein CASSPPAGQNTEAFF.

This clone was observed a few times. The V and J genes are TRBV7-8 and TRBJ2-7, with D possibly being TRBD1 (5 bases). CDR3 length equals 12 residues. V was cut by 4 bases and J by 6 bases, with 10 bases left in between. Per the germline V gene, CDR1 is SGHVS and CDR2 is FQNEAQ. The CDR3 protein is CASSSTVPEQYF. CDR3 in DNA: TGTGCCAGCAGCTCGACAGTTCCCGAGCAGTACTTC.

The chain recombines TRBV19 with TRBJ1-1, with no clear D. V dropped 6 bases and J dropped 2 bases, with 13 bases sitting between them. The CDR3 extends over 14 amino acids. The V gene's germline CDR1 is LNHDA and CDR2 SQIVND (reference sequence). Here the CDR3 reads CASSSLGINTEAFF. CDR3 nucleotides: TGTGCCAGTAGCTCACTGGGCATCAACACTGAAGCTTTCTTT. The full variable domain, its missing parts supplied by reference TRBV19 and TRBJ1-1, is DGGITQSPKYLFRKEGQNVTLSCEQNLNHDAMYWYRQDPGQGLRLIYYSQIVNDFQKGDIAEGYSVSREKKESFPLTVTSAQKNPTAFYLCASSSLGINTEAFFGQGTRLTVV.